This TCR beta chain was sequenced during a study of T cells in women clearing cervical HPV infection. Turning to the study itself: Blood came at first lesion visit for cases, post-clearance for controls.

Regarding the study as a whole: Repertoire richness, not evenness, was significantly elevated in CIN3+ cases versus controls.

Trimming cost V 0 bases and J 4 bases, with 15 bases left between them. The CDR3 covers 16 residues. Germline V gives CDR1 SGHVS, CDR2 FNYEAQ. For this clone: Its specificity is unknown. The read halts 3 residues ahead of the CDR3 end, with the missing end drawn from the germline J gene.

Only in-frame clones appear in the TCRdb table, and some are missing; sequencing was by immunoSEQ multiplex PCR. The sample table sets out approximately 32,000 clones. The sequence came from a woman between 18 and 70 years old with a cervical HPV16 infection that either progressed to CIN3+ or cleared (not recorded which). Sequences were obtained from blood buffy coat. The J gene is TRBJ1-1, the V gene TRBV7-6; tentative D call: TRBD1 (6 bases). CDR3 DNA (partial): TGTGCCAGCAGCTTAGCGGCGGGGGGCAAGTCCACTGAA. Translation: CASSLAAGGKSTE. The full CDR3 reads CASSLAAGGKSTEAFF.